The T cell receptor (beta chain) described here comes from a study of cytomegalovirus exposure and HLA in healthy donors. Study-wide points: Highly shared sequence variants in one cluster were likely a sequencing artifact.

Concerning this clone: The antigen remains undetermined.

The PCR had 60 Vbeta and 13 Jbeta primers. The data were produced by immunoSEQ multiplex PCR, yet TCRdb's version contains in-frame clones alone and is incomplete. The profile shows about 160,000 clones, nearly 80% of them singletons. V lost 5 bases and J 0 bases, leaving 8 bases between the germline ends. Looked up from germline, CDR1 is SGHAT and CDR2 is FQNNGV. This CDR3 spans 15 amino acids. This chain joins TRBV11-2 and TRBJ2-6; D is perhaps TRBD1 (6 bases). The source of this sequence is a woman in her forties or fifties in good health and CMV-seropositive. Input material: PBMCs. CDR3 sequence: CASSRQVSGANVLTF. The CDR3 DNA reads TGTGCCAGCAGCCGACAGGTCTCTGGGGCCAACGTCCTGACTTTC.